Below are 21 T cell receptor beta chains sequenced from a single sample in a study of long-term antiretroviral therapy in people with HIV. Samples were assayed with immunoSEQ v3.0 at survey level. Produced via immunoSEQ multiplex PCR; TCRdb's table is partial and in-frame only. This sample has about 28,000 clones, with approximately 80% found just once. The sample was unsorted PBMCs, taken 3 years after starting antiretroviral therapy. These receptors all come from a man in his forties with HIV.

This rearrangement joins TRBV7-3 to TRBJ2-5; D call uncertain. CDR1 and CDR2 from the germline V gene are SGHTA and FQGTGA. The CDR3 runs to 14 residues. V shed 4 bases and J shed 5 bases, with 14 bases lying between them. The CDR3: CASSSSPGTETQYF. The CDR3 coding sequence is TGTGCCAGCAGCTCTTCCCCCGGAACGGAGACCCAGTACTTC.

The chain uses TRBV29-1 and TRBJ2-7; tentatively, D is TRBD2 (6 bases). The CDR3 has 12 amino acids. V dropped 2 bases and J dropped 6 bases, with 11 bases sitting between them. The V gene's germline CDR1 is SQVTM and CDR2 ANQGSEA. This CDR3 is CSVESGVGEQYF. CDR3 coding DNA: TGCAGCGTTGAATCGGGGGTCGGCGAGCAGTACTTC.

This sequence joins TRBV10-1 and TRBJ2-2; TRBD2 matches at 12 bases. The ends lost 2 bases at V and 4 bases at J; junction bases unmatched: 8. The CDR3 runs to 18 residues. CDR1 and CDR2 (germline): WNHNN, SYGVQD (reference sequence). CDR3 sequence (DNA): TGCGCCAGCAGTGAGGTGACTAGCGGGGGATCTGGCACCGGGGAGCTGTTTTTT. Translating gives CASSEVTSGGSGTGELFF.

The CDR3 sequence: CASSGASRPGETQYF. The DNA of the CDR3 is TGTGCCAGCAGTGGGGCTTCACGGCCTGGGGAGACCCAGTACTTC. The rearrangement joins TRBV28 to TRBJ2-5; D is possibly TRBD1 (5 bases). Deletions cut 5 bases from V and 5 bases from J, with 18 bases between. Germline loops: CDR1 MDHEN, CDR2 SYDVKM. There are 15 residues in the CDR3.

Here the CDR3 reads CASSSNTEAFF. DNA of the CDR3: TGTGCCAGCAGCTCCAACACTGAAGCTTTCTTT. The chain joins TRBV28 to TRBJ1-1, with D uncertain. CDR3 length equals 11 residues. CDR1 is MDHEN, CDR2 SYDVKM, per germline. Trimming stripped 6 bases from V and 2 bases from J, with 4 bases between.

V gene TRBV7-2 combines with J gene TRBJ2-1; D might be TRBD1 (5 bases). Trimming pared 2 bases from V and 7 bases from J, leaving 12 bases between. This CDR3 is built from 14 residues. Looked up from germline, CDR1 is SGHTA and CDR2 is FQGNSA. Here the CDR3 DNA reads TGTGCCAGCAGCTTAAAGGGGCTCGTAAATGAGCAGTTCTTC. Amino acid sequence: CASSLKGLVNEQFF.

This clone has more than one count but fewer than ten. For the CDR3, the DNA is TGTGCCAGCAGCCTGACAGAATCTGGAAACACCATATATTTT. Its protein product is CASSLTESGNTIYF. The V call is TRBV2, the J call TRBJ1-3; tentative D call: TRBD1 (5 bases). Trimming took off 6 bases at V and 1 base at J, with 10 bases between the two ends. From germline, CDR1 is SNHLY and CDR2 FYNNEI. This CDR3 has 14 amino acids. Drawing the rest from reference TRBV2 and TRBJ1-3, the complete variable domain is EPEVTQTPSHQVTQMGQEVILRCVPISNHLYFYWYRQILGQKVEFLVSFYNNEISEKSEIFDDQFSVERPDGSNFTLKIRSTKLEDSAMYFCASSLTESGNTIYFGEGSWLTVV.

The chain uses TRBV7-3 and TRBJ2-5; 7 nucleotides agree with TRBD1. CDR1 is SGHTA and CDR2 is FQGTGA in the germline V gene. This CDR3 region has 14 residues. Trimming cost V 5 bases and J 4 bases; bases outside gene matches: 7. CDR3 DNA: TGTGCCAGCAGCCGAACCGGGACAGCAGAGACCCAGTACTTC. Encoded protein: CASSRTGTAETQYF.

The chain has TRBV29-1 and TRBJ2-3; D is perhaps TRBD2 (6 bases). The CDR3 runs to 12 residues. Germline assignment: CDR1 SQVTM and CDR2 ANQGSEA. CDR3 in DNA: TGCGCCGCGGGGATCGGGGGAGATACGCAGTATTTT. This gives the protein CAAGIGGDTQYF.

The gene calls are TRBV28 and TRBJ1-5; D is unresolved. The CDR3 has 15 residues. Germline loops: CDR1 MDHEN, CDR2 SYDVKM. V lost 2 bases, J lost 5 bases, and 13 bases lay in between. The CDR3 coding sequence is TGTGCCAGCAGTTTAGTCTTTTTAGATCATCAGCCCCAGCATTTT. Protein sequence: CASSLVFLDHQPQHF.

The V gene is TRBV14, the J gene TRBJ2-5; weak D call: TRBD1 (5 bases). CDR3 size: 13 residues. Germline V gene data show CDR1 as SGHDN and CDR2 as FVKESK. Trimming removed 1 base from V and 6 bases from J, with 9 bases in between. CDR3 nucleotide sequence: TGTGCCAGCAGCCAAGTGGCAGGGAAGACCCAGTACTTC. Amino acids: CASSQVAGKTQYF.

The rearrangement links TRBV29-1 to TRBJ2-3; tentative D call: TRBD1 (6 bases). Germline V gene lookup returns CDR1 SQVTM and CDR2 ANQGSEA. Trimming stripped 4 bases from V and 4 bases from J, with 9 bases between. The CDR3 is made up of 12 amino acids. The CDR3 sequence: CSVVQGADTQYF. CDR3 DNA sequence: TGCAGCGTTGTACAGGGAGCAGATACGCAGTATTTT.

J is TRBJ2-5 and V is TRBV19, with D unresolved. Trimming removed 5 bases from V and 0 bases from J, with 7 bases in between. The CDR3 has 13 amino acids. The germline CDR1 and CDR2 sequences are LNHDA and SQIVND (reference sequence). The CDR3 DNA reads TGTGCCAGTAGTGTTGGAGACCAAGAGACCCAGTACTTC. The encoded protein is CASSVGDQETQYF. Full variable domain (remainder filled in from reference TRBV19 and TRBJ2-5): DGGITQSPKYLFRKEGQNVTLSCEQNLNHDAMYWYRQDPGQGLRLIYYSQIVNDFQKGDIAEGYSVSREKKESFPLTVTSAQKNPTAFYLCASSVGDQETQYFGPGTRLLVL.

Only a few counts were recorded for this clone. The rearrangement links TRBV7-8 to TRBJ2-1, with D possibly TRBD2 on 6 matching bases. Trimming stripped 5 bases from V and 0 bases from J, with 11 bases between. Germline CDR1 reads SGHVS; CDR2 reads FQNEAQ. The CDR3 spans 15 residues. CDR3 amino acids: CASSLSGNSYNEQFF. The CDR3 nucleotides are TGTGCCAGCAGCCTTAGCGGTAACTCCTACAATGAGCAGTTCTTC.

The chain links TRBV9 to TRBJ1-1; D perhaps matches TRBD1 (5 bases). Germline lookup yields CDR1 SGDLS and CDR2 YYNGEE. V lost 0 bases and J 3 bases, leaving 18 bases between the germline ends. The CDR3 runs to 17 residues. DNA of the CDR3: TGTGCCAGCAGCGTAGGATGGACATTATTGAGGGACACTGAAGCTTTCTTT. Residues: CASSVGWTLLRDTEAFF.

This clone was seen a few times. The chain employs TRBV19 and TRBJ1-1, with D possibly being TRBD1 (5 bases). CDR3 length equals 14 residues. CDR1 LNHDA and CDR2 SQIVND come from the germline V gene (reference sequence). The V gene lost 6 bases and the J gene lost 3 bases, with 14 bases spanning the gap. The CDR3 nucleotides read TGTGCCAGTAGACATACGGGGGGACACACTGAAGCTTTCTTT. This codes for CASRHTGGHTEAFF. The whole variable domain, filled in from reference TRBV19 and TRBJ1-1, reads DGGITQSPKYLFRKEGQNVTLSCEQNLNHDAMYWYRQDPGQGLRLIYYSQIVNDFQKGDIAEGYSVSREKKESFPLTVTSAQKNPTAFYLCASRHTGGHTEAFFGQGTRLTVV.

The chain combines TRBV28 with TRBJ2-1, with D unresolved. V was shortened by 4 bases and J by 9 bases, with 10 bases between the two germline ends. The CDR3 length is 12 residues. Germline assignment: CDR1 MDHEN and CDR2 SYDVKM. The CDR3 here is CASSSPGREQFF. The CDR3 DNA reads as TGTGCCAGCAGTTCCCCGGGCCGTGAGCAGTTCTTC. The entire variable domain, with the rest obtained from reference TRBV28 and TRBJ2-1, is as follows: DVKVTQSSRYLVKRTGEKVFLECVQDMDHENMFWYRQDPGLGLRLIYFSYDVKMKEKGDIPEGYSVSREKKERFSLILESASTNQTSMYLCASSSPGREQFFGPGTRLTVL.

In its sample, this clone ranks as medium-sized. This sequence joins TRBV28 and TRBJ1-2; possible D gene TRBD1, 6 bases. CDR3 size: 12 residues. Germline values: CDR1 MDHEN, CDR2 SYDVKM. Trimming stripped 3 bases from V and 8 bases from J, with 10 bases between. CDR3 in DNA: TGTGCCAGCAGTTTGGGGGCGGGCGGCTACACCTTC. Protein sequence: CASSLGAGGYTF.

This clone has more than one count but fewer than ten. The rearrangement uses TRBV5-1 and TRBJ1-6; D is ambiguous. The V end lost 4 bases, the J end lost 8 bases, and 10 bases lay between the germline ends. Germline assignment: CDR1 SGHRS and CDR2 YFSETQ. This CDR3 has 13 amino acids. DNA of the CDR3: TGCGCCAGCAGCCGGGATGGTGATTCACCCCTCCACTTT. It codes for CASSRDGDSPLHF. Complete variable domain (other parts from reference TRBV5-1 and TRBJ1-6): KAGVTQTPRYLIKTRGQQVTLSCSPISGHRSVSWYQQTPGQGLQFLFEYFSETQRNKGNFPGRFSGRQFSNSRSEMNVSTLELGDSALYLCASSRDGDSPLHFGNGTRLTVT.

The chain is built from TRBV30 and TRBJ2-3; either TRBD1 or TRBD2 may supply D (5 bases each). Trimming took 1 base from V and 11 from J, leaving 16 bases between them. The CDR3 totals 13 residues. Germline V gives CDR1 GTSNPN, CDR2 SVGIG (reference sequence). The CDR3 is CAWSGGGFLGQYF. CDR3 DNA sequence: TGTGCCTGGAGTGGTGGGGGATTCTTAGGGCAGTATTTT.

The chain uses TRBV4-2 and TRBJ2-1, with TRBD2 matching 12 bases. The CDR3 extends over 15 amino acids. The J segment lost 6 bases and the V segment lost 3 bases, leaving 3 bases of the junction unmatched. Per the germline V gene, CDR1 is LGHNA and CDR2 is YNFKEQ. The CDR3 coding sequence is TGTGCCAGCAGCCAGACTAGCGGGAGCAGCAATGAGCAGTTCTTC. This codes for CASSQTSGSSNEQFF.